Below, 29 T cell receptor beta chains from the same sample are listed, as sequenced in a study of blood T cell repertoires in COVID-19. The protocol was immunoSEQ multiplex PCR, while the TCRdb copy is restricted to in-frame clones and leaves out a portion. The sample contains around 25,000 clones, roughly nine tenths of which appear only once. The material sequenced was peripheral blood. These receptors originate from a man aged 65 to 79 with acute or convalescent COVID-19.

With respect to this clone: Germline and junction disagree at one end, which may indicate a read error. This chain connects TRBV7-9 to TRBJ2-5, with TRBD2 matching 10 bases. Germline V CDR1 and CDR2: SEHNR, FQNEAQ (reference sequence). The length of the CDR3 is 14 residues. CDR3 protein: CASSLAGVQETQYF. In DNA form, the CDR3 reads TGTGCCAGCAGCCTAGCGGGAGTACAAGAGACCCAGTACTTC. Full variable domain (remainder filled in from reference TRBV7-9 and TRBJ2-5): DTGVSQNPRHKITKRGQNVTFRCDPISEHNRLYWYRQTLGQGPEFLTYFQNEAQLEKSRLLSDRFSAERPKGSFSTLEIQRTEQGDSAMYLCASSLAGVQETQYFGPGTRLLVL.

Concerning this clone itself: The junction differs from germline at one of its ends, possibly a read error. The chain has TRBV6-1 and TRBJ1-4, with D perhaps TRBD1 (6 bases). The CDR3 is 15 residues long. Germline loops: CDR1 MNHNS, CDR2 SASEGT. CDR3 protein: CASSEGAGVNEKLFF. The DNA of the CDR3 is TGTGCCAGCAGCGAAGGGGCAGGGGTTAATGAAAAACTGTTTTTT.

This rearrangement joins TRBV2 to TRBJ1-2; perhaps TRBD1 as D (5 bases). V lost 1 base, J lost 3 bases, and 12 bases lay in between. This CDR3 has 15 residues. Germline V gene lookup returns CDR1 SNHLY and CDR2 FYNNEI. The CDR3 region has the DNA TGTGCCAGCAGTGAAGAGGGGTTTGGGCACTATGGCTACACCTTC. Translating it yields CASSEEGFGHYGYTF.

The gene calls are TRBV5-1 and TRBJ1-4, with D perhaps matching TRBD1 (6 bases). This CDR3 is 16 amino acids long. Trimming left V 4 bases short and J 5 bases short, with 18 bases between. In germline, CDR1 is SGHRS, CDR2 YFSETQ. The CDR3 region has the DNA TGCGCCAGCAGCCACAACTCCCCGCAGGGGAATGAAAAACTGTTTTTT. It codes for CASSHNSPQGNEKLFF.

This clone occurred once. The V gene is TRBV27, the J gene TRBJ2-1; 12 bases align to TRBD2. The junction had 7 bases not matched to a gene; V was cut back by 6 bases and J by 10 bases. Germline V gene sequence: CDR1 MNHEY, CDR2 SMNVEV (reference sequence). The CDR3 sequence is 14 residues long. The CDR3 region has the DNA TGTGCCAGCAGACGACTAGCGGGGGCGGGCGAGCAGTTCTTC. Its translation is CASRRLAGAGEQFF.

The V call is TRBV14, the J call TRBJ2-1; TRBD2 matches at 7 bases. Trimming removed 0 bases from V and 15 bases from J; junction bases left unmatched: 11. In germline, CDR1 is SGHDN, CDR2 FVKESK. This CDR3 has 14 residues. The CDR3 nucleotides read TGTGCCAGCAGCCAAGAAAAGGGGAGGGGTTGGTCGTTCTTC. Translated: CASSQEKGRGWSFF.

V is TRBV5-1 and J is TRBJ2-4, with 7 bases identical to TRBD1. Looked up from germline, CDR1 is SGHRS and CDR2 is YFSETQ. Trimming removed 0 bases from V and 8 bases from J; junction bases left unmatched: 5. The CDR3 spans 14 residues. CDR3 sequence: CASSLEAGGDIQYF. The CDR3 DNA is TGCGCCAGCAGCTTGGAGGCAGGGGGTGACATTCAGTACTTC.

The gene calls are TRBV6-6 and TRBJ1-5; D is ambiguous. CDR3 length: 13 residues. CDR1 MNHNY and CDR2 SVGAGI come from the germline V gene (reference sequence). The ends were cut back, 6 bases at V and 1 base at J, with 7 bases in the middle. CDR3: CASSSGSNQPQHF. The CDR3 DNA reads as TGTGCCAGCAGCTCAGGAAGCAATCAGCCCCAGCATTTT.

The J gene is TRBJ1-3, the V gene TRBV10-3; tentatively, D is TRBD1 (5 bases). The CDR3 runs to 14 residues. CDR1 and CDR2 (germline): ENHRY, SYGVKD. Trimming shortened V by 11 bases and J by 4 bases, and 18 bases separated the two germline ends. Written as DNA, the CDR3 is TGTGCCGGCCGCGACAGCACTGACGGAAACACCATATATTTT. Translating it yields CAGRDSTDGNTIYF.

The chain uses TRBV10-2 and TRBJ1-2, with D tentatively TRBD1 (6 bases). In germline, CDR1 is WSHSY, CDR2 SAAADI. V was clipped by 8 bases and J by 6 bases, with 16 bases between them. This CDR3 is built from 13 residues. The CDR3 nucleotides are TGCGCCAGCTGGCCCTCAGGGGCTGATGGCTACACCTTC. Encoded protein: CASWPSGADGYTF.

Only one count was recorded for this clone. The chain links TRBV10-2 to TRBJ2-3; 8 bases are shared with TRBD2. The ends lost 8 bases at V and 4 bases at J; junction bases unmatched: 8. This CDR3 spans 14 amino acids. CDR1 is WSHSY, CDR2 SAAADI, per germline. The CDR3, as DNA: TGCGCCAGCTCTCCCGGGACTAGGGCAGATACGCAGTATTTT. This translates into CASSPGTRADTQYF.

The chain carries TRBV27 and TRBJ1-6; possibly TRBD1 for D (5 bases). Germline V gene lookup returns CDR1 MNHEY and CDR2 SMNVEV (reference sequence). The ends were cut back, 7 bases at V and 0 bases at J, with 13 bases in the middle. This CDR3 has 16 amino acids. CDR3 sequence reads: CASTNTQGSYNSPLHF. DNA of the CDR3: TGTGCCAGCACCAACACTCAGGGCTCCTATAATTCACCCCTCCACTTT.

This chain links TRBV20-1 with TRBJ1-2, with TRBD1 as a possible D gene (5 bases). Trimming cost V 7 bases and J 8 bases, with 14 bases left between them. The CDR3 runs 11 residues. Germline CDR1 DFQATT, CDR2 SNEGSKA (reference sequence). In DNA, the CDR3 is TGCAGTGGGTGGGGGGAGAGAGGCTACACCTTC. Its translation: CSGWGERGYTF.

The chain combines TRBV6-6 with TRBJ2-7, with 7 nucleotides matching TRBD2. Germline CDR1 and CDR2: MNHNY and SVGAGI (reference sequence). This CDR3 is built from 16 residues. J lost 0 bases, V lost 7 bases, and 12 bases had no gene match. The CDR3 loop is CASMPDGLDGSYEQYF. In DNA, the CDR3 is TGTGCCAGCATGCCTGACGGACTAGATGGCTCCTACGAGCAGTACTTC.

J is TRBJ2-7 and V is TRBV24-1; 9 bases are shared with TRBD1. V was pared by 4 bases and J by 3 bases, with 6 bases of the junction left unmatched. Germline CDR1 reads KGHDR; CDR2 reads SFDVKD. The CDR3 covers 15 residues. This chain's CDR3 is CATSEPGQGLYEQYF. CDR3 in DNA: TGTGCCACCAGTGAACCGGGACAGGGCCTCTACGAGCAGTACTTC.

This chain joins TRBV20-1 and TRBJ2-1; 8 nucleotides align to TRBD2. Trimming took 3 bases from V and 5 from J; bases not matched to a gene: 9. The CDR3 has 15 amino acids. Per germline, CDR1 DFQATT and CDR2 SNEGSKA (reference sequence). The CDR3, as DNA: TGCAGTGCTAGTCTCTTAACTAGCGGAAACAATGAGCAGTTCTTC. It encodes CSASLLTSGNNEQFF.

The chain has TRBV5-4 and TRBJ2-3; a weak D match, TRBD2 (7 bases). This CDR3 contains 15 residues. Trimming took off 0 bases at V and 1 base at J, with 9 bases between the two ends. In germline, CDR1 is SGHNT, CDR2 YYREEE (reference sequence). CDR3 sequence (DNA): TGTGCCAGCAGCTTGGCGGGGGGCCGCACAGATACGCAGTATTTT. Translated, it gives CASSLAGGRTDTQYF.

The chain uses TRBV10-3 and TRBJ1-1; possibly TRBD1 for D (6 bases). V was pared by 6 bases and J by 3 bases, with 8 bases between. The CDR3 sequence is 12 residues long. Germline lookup yields CDR1 ENHRY and CDR2 SYGVKD. The CDR3 DNA reads TGTGCCATCAGCAACAGGGACACTGAAGCTTTCTTT. Translation gives CAISNRDTEAFF.

The chain employs TRBV28 and TRBJ2-7, with TRBD1 as a possible D gene (5 bases). The germline gives CDR1 MDHEN, CDR2 SYDVKM. This CDR3 is 13 amino acids long. The V end was cut by 3 bases, the J end by 2 bases, with 8 bases between. Written as DNA, the CDR3 is TGTGCCAGCAGTTTGGACACCCCCTACGAGCAGTACTTC. Amino acid sequence: CASSLDTPYEQYF.

Here the CDR3 reads CASSPRGAGQVRYEQYF. The CDR3 DNA reads TGTGCCAGCTCACCAAGGGGGGCGGGACAGGTTCGATACGAGCAGTACTTC. The chain has TRBV18 and TRBJ2-7, with 8 nucleotides matching TRBD1. Per the germline V gene, CDR1 is KGHSH and CDR2 is LQKENI. This CDR3 has 17 amino acids. Unmatched junction bases numbered 13, after V lost 2 bases and J lost 4 bases.

This clone was observed a single time. The CDR3: CASSLAATSGATDTQYF. The CDR3, as DNA: TGTGCCAGCAGCTTAGCGGCGACTAGCGGGGCCACAGATACGCAGTATTTT. This chain connects TRBV7-9 to TRBJ2-3; 11 positions match TRBD2. The CDR3 is 17 amino acids. The V gene end was trimmed by 0 bases and the J gene end by 2 bases; junction bases not matched to a gene: 4. Germline V lookup: CDR1 SEHNR, CDR2 FQNEAQ (reference sequence).

The chain is built from TRBV19 and TRBJ1-3; D unresolved. Germline loops: CDR1 LNHDA, CDR2 SQIVND (reference sequence). Deletions cut 2 bases from V and 2 bases from J, with 10 bases between. This CDR3 contains 15 residues. The CDR3 is CASSIMAETGNTIYF. The CDR3 DNA reads as TGTGCCAGTAGTATAATGGCGGAGACTGGAAACACCATATATTTT.

The chain recombines TRBV5-4 with TRBJ2-7, with D possibly matching TRBD1 (6 bases). V was shortened by 3 bases and J by 2 bases, with 12 bases between the two germline ends. The CDR3 loop spans 14 amino acids. The V gene's germline CDR1 is SGHNT and CDR2 YYREEE (reference sequence). CDR3 protein: CASSWAGVPYEQYF. The CDR3 nucleotides are TGTGCCAGCAGCTGGGCAGGGGTACCCTACGAGCAGTACTTC.

The chain employs TRBV20-1 and TRBJ1-1; D is uncertain. The V end lost 3 bases, the J end lost 1 base, and 6 bases lay between the germline ends. CDR1 DFQATT and CDR2 SNEGSKA come from the germline V gene (reference sequence). The CDR3 covers 12 residues. CDR3 in DNA: TGCAGTGCTAGTTCCAGGAACACTGAAGCTTTCTTT. This gives the protein CSASSRNTEAFF.

The gene calls are TRBV5-1 and TRBJ2-5; 8 nucleotides agree with TRBD1. CDR3 length: 15 amino acids. V was pared by 7 bases and J by 2 bases, with 10 bases of the junction left unmatched. The germline CDR1 and CDR2 sequences are SGHRS and YFSETQ. The CDR3 bases are TGCGCCAGCGGCCTGGACAGGGTAGAACAAGAGACCCAGTACTTC. Protein: CASGLDRVEQETQYF. The full variable domain, with the rest looked up from reference TRBV5-1 and TRBJ2-5, is KAGVTQTPRYLIKTRGQQVTLSCSPISGHRSVSWYQQTPGQGLQFLFEYFSETQRNKGNFPGRFSGRQFSNSRSEMNVSTLELGDSALYLCASGLDRVEQETQYFGPGTRLLVL.

V is TRBV19 and J is TRBJ1-2; TRBD1 matches at 9 bases. Germline V lookup: CDR1 LNHDA, CDR2 SQIVND (reference sequence). CDR3 length: 13 residues. Trimming removed 6 bases from V and 4 bases from J; junction bases left unmatched: 3. The CDR3 sequence is CASRDRGSYGYTF. The CDR3 region has the DNA TGTGCCAGTAGGGACAGGGGAAGCTATGGCTACACCTTC.

The V call is TRBV25-1, the J call TRBJ2-3, with D maybe TRBD1 (7 bases). This CDR3 comprises 16 residues. Germline-derived CDR1 and CDR2 are MGHDK and SYGVNS. Trimming stripped 0 bases from V and 4 bases from J, with 14 bases between. CDR3 residues: CASSEYGGRGADTQYF. CDR3 DNA sequence: TGTGCCAGCAGTGAATATGGCGGCAGGGGGGCAGATACGCAGTATTTT.

The J gene is TRBJ1-2, the V gene TRBV28; D is uncertain. V was clipped by 3 bases and J by 5 bases, with 7 bases between them. The CDR3 sequence is 12 residues long. Germline CDR1 is MDHEN and CDR2 is SYDVKM. CDR3 residues: CASSLPGYGYTF. Here the CDR3 DNA reads TGTGCCAGCAGTTTGCCGGGGTATGGCTACACCTTC.

CDR3 in DNA: TGTGCCAGCAGCGTTTTTCGGGGCTACGAGCAGTACTTC. It translates to CASSVFRGYEQYF. The genes are TRBV3-1 (or the pseudogene TRBV3-2) and TRBJ2-7; TRBD2 might be the D (5 bases). The CDR3 contains 13 residues. From germline, CDR1 is LGHDT and CDR2 YNNKEL (reference sequence). Trimming took off 5 bases at V and 3 bases at J, with 11 bases between the two ends.